The source of this T cell receptor beta chain is a study of T cell responses to AZD1222 COVID-19 vaccine. Whole-study findings and limits: Donors were mostly white British, more females; clonal diversity possibly underestimated. Nearly half of the spike-specific TCRs reportedly recognize variant regions that carry no mutations. At baseline, seropositivity was found in only a handful of AZD1222 recipients.

The CDR3 totals 16 residues. Trimming cost V 4 bases and J 5 bases; bases outside gene matches: 14. The germline CDR1 and CDR2 sequences are SGHDT and YYEEEE. Pooled samples include second doses given at about 4 or 12 weeks. As to this clone: Its specificity is not known.

TCRdb keeps only in-frame clones here, not all; method: immunoSEQ multiplex PCR. The sample lists around 85,000 clones, roughly 90% occurring once. Specimen: peripheral blood, collected 28 days after the second AZD1222 dose. This receptor was obtained from an adult who received the AZD1222 COVID-19 vaccine. The V and J genes are TRBV5-6 and TRBJ2-7; 8 bases align to TRBD1. CDR3 in DNA: TGTGCCAGCAGCACCCTCGGACAGGGAACAAAGAACGAGCAGTACTTC. It translates to CASSTLGQGTKNEQYF. Supplemented by reference TRBV5-6 and TRBJ2-7, the full variable domain reads DAGVTQSPTHLIKTRGQQVTLRCSPKSGHDTVSWYQQALGQGPQFIFQYYEEEERQRGNFPDRFSGHQFPNYSSELNVNALLLGDSALYLCASSTLGQGTKNEQYFGPGTRLTVT.